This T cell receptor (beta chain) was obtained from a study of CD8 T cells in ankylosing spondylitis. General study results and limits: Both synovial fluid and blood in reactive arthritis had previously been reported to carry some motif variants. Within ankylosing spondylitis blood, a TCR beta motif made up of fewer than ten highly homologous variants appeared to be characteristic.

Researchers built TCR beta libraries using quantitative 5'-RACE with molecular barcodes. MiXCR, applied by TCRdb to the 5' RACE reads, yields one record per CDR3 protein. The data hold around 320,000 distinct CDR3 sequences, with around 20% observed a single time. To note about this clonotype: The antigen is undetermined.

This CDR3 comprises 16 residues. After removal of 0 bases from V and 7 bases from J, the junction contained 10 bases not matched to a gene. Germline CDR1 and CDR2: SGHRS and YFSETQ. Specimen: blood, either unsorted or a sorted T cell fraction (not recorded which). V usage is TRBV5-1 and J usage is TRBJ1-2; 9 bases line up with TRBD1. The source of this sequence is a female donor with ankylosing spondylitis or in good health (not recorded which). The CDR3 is CASSLDSGGQGVGYTF. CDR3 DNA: TGCGCCAGCAGCTTGGACTCGGGGGGACAGGGTGTTGGCTACACCTTC.